This T cell receptor beta chain was retrieved from a study of shared clonotypes between healthy human individuals. Study conclusions and caveats: Non-shared clonotypes had lower generation probabilities than those shared by all four donors. In a handful of donors, around 4.5% of naive CD4 clonotypes appeared in common.

The data were produced by immunoSEQ multiplex PCR, yet TCRdb's version contains in-frame clones alone and is incomplete. The data hold a few million clones, with just over 90% observed a single time. The germline V and J ends were trimmed by 2 bases and 4 bases, with 6 bases remaining between them. Germline CDR1 SGHAT, CDR2 FQNNGV. The CDR3 consists of 13 residues. Partitioning of CD4+ cells yielded a CD45RA+ naive subset and a CD45RA-negative memory subset. Remarks on this clone: The antigen is undetermined. Additional DNA sequences in this sample encode the identical CDR3.

Sequenced sample: naive CD4+ T cells sorted from blood. Subset noted: CD45RA+ positively selected. The clonotype originates from a man aged 18 to 35 in good health. J is TRBJ1-5 and V is TRBV11-2; D is unclear. DNA of the CDR3: TGTGCCAGCAGCTTAAGAGGGAATCAGCCCCAGCATTTT. Protein: CASSLRGNQPQHF.